The 2 T cell receptor beta chains below were found in one sample sequenced in a study of blood T cell repertoires in COVID-19. TCRdb's table, derived via immunoSEQ multiplex PCR, lists solely in-frame clones and lacks some. The data show some 67,000 clones, with 90% seen just once and under 6.5% held by the top ten. Sequencing input: peripheral blood. The receptor source for this set is a woman aged 18-29 years with acute or convalescent COVID-19.

This rearrangement joins TRBV19 to TRBJ2-3; 11 positions match TRBD2. In germline, CDR1 is LNHDA, CDR2 SQIVND (reference sequence). CDR3 size: 15 residues. With V trimmed by 5 bases and J by 0 bases, 1 base remained unmatched. As DNA, the CDR3 is TGTGCCAGTAGTGCTAGCGGGGGGAGCACAGATACGCAGTATTTT. Protein product: CASSASGGSTDTQYF. The whole variable domain, filled in from reference TRBV19 and TRBJ2-3, reads DGGITQSPKYLFRKEGQNVTLSCEQNLNHDAMYWYRQDPGQGLRLIYYSQIVNDFQKGDIAEGYSVSREKKESFPLTVTSAQKNPTAFYLCASSASGGSTDTQYFGPGTRLTVL.

In this sample, this clone turned up once. The chain links TRBV3-1 (or the pseudogene TRBV3-2) to TRBJ2-5; D not certain. The CDR3 length is 14 residues. The V end was cut by 0 bases, the J end by 4 bases, with 9 bases between. CDR1 LGHDT and CDR2 YNNKEL come from the germline V gene (reference sequence). CDR3 loop: CASSQDRPLETQYF. DNA for the CDR3: TGTGCCAGCAGCCAAGACAGGCCCTTAGAGACCCAGTACTTC.